Below, one TCR beta chain is given with its context. The antigen is unknown. Clones were sequenced by immunoSEQ multiplex PCR, and TCRdb holds only the in-frame ones, with some missing. Of tens of thousands of clones listed, 75% to 90% are singletons. In germline, CDR1 is MDHEN, CDR2 SYDVKM. The CDR3 has 13 residues. Trimming took 8 bases from V and 5 from J, leaving 12 bases between them. The source of the sample is a study of OX40 agonist ivuxolimab in advanced cancers. Study-wide background: From 23 to 79 years was the age range, with a mean of approximately 63 years, and approximately 80% were male.

Study conclusions and caveats: Specificity for antigen went undetermined in the expanded peripheral T cells. Low normalized T-cell clonal expansion was additionally recorded for some nonresponders.

The chain employs TRBV28 and TRBJ1-4, with a possible D match to TRBD1 (5 bases). This clonotype was sampled from an adult with an advanced solid tumor such as melanoma, head and neck, liver or kidney cancer. Sequencing used CD4+ or CD8+ T cells sorted from blood, obtained in a trial of the OX40 agonist ivuxolimab. CDR3 nucleotide sequence: TGTGCCAGCTGGGACCTGGGCAATGAAAAACTGTTTTTT. Encoded protein: CASWDLGNEKLFF.